The entry below describes one T cell receptor (beta chain). Some clones are missing from TCRdb's copy, which holds only in-frame ones; the method was immunoSEQ multiplex PCR. The sample yields about 98,000 clones, roughly 89% seen once. This sample is part of a study of cytomegalovirus exposure and HLA in healthy donors. From germline, CDR1 is LNHDA and CDR2 SQIVND (reference sequence). The CDR3 contains 14 residues. After removal of 5 bases from V and 7 bases from J, the junction contained 1 base not matched to a gene. Sequenced sample: PBMCs. This clonotype originated in a woman aged 25-40 years in good health and CMV-seronegative. The chain has TRBV19 and TRBJ1-6; 11 bases fit TRBD1. CDR3 in amino acids: CASSGTGGNSPLHF. The CDR3 bases are TGTGCCAGTAGTGGGACAGGGGGAAATTCACCCCTCCACTTT.